This T cell receptor beta chain is drawn from a study of identical twins' blood T cells (dated by TCRdb to the early 2010s). Background for the entire study: Approximately 52 million Illumina reads were obtained across some 12 libraries, comprising six alpha-chain and six beta-chain libraries. TCR alpha and beta chain repertoires of three pairs of monozygous twins were compared using next-generation sequencing to assess genetic influence on repertoire formation. Overall study results and their limits: Validation by independent studies was stated to be required for the proposed role of the TCRalpha J segment in MHC recognition during thymic selection. The count of CDR3 clonotypes shared by two donors depended mainly on the product of the two donors' cloneset sizes, and twins did not clearly depart from this trend. V gene usage was reported to be markedly more similar within twin pairs than between unrelated donors, even among non-selected out-of-frame TCRbeta clonotypes. Among the most abundant TCRbeta clonotypes, every donor shared more CDR3 sequences with her own twin than with unrelated donors. Environmental influences could not be excluded as an explanation for twin similarity, since twins were reared together.

Relative to germline, V is 2 bases shorter and J is 4 bases shorter, with 7 bases between their ends. The CDR3 contains 12 residues, cysteine and phenylalanine counted. Kept here is only the CDR3 DNA, which spans 36 bases and is read in frame from base 1. The germline V gene (reference sequence) provides CDR1 DFQATT and CDR2 SNEGSKA. Details on this clonotype: What this receptor recognizes is not known. Base qualities are not provided; no much larger clone lies one nucleotide away.

Six healthy women forming three monozygous twin pairs were used as donors. All three twin pairs had been reared together and were thought likely to have met the same infectious agents and vaccines. TCR cDNA libraries were prepared from RNA that was isolated from peripheral blood mononuclear cells. The receptor library was made with 5' RACE. Sequencing relied on an Illumina Genome Analyzer IIx. The RNA-based TCR cDNA libraries were made using a previously described protocol that was modified in several ways. Sample-specific barcodes were introduced on both ends of each TCR cDNA library during cDNA synthesis and amplification to prevent cross-contamination. For the original study's pipeline: Each individual had between about 90,000 and nearly 550,000 identified clonotypes, and each library contained 2.2 to 3.6 million CDR3-containing reads. Reads with improper barcode index combinations were discarded, and clonesets were then built for each library with the MiTCR software. While assembling CDR3 clonotypes, MiTCR corrected PCR and sequencing errors and either filtered or rescued low-quality reads. Artificial out-of-frame clonotypes were removed by being mapped to in-frame sequences, with one indel in the CDR3 allowed. V and J gene usage similarity between donors was measured as Jensen-Shannon divergence divided by mean entropy. TCRdb reprocessed the public reads (quality trimming at Q25 with fastp, clone calling with MiXCR) and kept in-frame beta chains. Rows with a matching CDR3 protein are joined into one entry that keeps the most common DNA and genes. The V and J calls shown here were made by TCRdb, not taken from the authors' results. Here the sample has a few hundred thousand distinct CDR3 sequences; roughly 30% occur a single time. The ten most abundant clones make up 6% to 7% of the sample.

Material: PBMCs. The origin of this receptor is a woman aged 18-49 years in good health. The rearranged segments are TRBV20-1 and TRBJ2-3, with no confidently assigned D gene. The nucleotide sequence reads as follows: TGCAGTGCTAGAATGAGCCCAGATACGCAGTATTTT. The translation is CSARMSPDTQYF.